The clone carrying this TCR beta chain was seen at least ten times. Its antigen is unknown. The sample is drawn from a study of identical twins. Study-wide results and limits: When twins shared out-of-frame alpha sequences, those sequences had excess low generation probability.

cDNA molecules carried unique molecular identifiers, and template switching added a universal primer site. Using its own MiXCR run on the 5' RACE reads, TCRdb lists one record per CDR3 protein. The sample gives more than 1.5 million distinct CDR3 sequences, around 29% of which show up once; under 0.35% is in the top ten. Germline assignment: CDR1 MNHEY and CDR2 SVGAGI. The germline V and J ends were trimmed by 0 bases and 6 bases, with 15 bases remaining between them. This CDR3 has 15 residues. Sample: cord blood. The chain couples TRBV6-5 to TRBJ2-7; no definite D call. The sequence came from a newborn girl in good health. The CDR3 DNA reads as TGTGCCAGCAGTTACTCGCGTTTGAAGGAAGGCGAGCAGTACTTC. It is translated as CASSYSRLKEGEQYF.